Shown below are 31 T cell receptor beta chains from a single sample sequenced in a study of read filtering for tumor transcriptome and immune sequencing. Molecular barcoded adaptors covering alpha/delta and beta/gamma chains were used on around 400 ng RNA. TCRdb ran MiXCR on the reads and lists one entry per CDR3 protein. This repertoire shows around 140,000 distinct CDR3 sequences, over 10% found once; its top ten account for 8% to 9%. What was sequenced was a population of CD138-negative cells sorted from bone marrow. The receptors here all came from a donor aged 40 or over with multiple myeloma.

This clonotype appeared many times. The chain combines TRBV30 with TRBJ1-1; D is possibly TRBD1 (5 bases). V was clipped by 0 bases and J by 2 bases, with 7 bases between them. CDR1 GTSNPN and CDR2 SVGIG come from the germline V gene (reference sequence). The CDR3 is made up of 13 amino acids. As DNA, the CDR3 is TGTGCCTGGAGTGTAGGGGATAACACTGAAGCTTTCTTT. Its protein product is CAWSVGDNTEAFF. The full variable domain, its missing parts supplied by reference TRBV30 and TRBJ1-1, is SQTIHQWPATLVQPVGSPLSLECTVEGTSNPNLYWYRQAAGRGLQLLFYSVGIGQISSEVPQNLSASRPQDRQFILSSKKLLLSDSGFYLCAWSVGDNTEAFFGQGTRLTVV.

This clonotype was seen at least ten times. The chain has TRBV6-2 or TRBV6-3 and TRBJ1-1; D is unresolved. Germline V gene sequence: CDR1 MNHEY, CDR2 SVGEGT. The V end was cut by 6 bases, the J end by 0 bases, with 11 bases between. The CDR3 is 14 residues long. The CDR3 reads CASRGGGMNTEAFF. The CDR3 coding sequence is TGTGCCAGCAGGGGCGGCGGGATGAACACTGAAGCTTTCTTT.

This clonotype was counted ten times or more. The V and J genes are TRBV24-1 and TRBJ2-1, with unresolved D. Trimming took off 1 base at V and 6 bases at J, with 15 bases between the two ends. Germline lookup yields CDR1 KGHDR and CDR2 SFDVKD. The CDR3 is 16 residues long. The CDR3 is CATSDFGPRERNEQFF. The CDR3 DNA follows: TGTGCCACCAGTGATTTCGGGCCCCGCGAGCGCAATGAGCAGTTCTTC.

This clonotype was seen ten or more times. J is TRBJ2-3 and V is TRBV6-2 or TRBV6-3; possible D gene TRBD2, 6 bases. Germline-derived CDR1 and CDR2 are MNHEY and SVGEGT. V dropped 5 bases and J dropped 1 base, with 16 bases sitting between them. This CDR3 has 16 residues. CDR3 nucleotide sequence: TGTGCCAGCAGTAACAGAAGGGAGGCGCGCACAGATACGCAGTATTTT. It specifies CASSNRREARTDTQYF.

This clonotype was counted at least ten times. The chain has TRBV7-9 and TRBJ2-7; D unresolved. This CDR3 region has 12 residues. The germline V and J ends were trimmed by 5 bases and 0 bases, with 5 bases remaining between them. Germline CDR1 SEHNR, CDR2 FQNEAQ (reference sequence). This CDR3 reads CASSALSYEQYF. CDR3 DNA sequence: TGTGCCAGCAGCGCCCTCTCCTACGAGCAGTACTTC.

The CDR3 nucleotides read TGTGCCAGCAGCTCTCACACTAGCAGTGAGCAGTACTTC. Amino acid sequence: CASSSHTSSEQYF. The chain couples TRBV7-2 to TRBJ2-7; a weak D match, TRBD2 (6 bases). The CDR3 covers 13 residues. Trimming pared 4 bases from V and 7 bases from J, leaving 14 bases between. Germline V gene sequence: CDR1 SGHTA, CDR2 FQGNSA.

Here the CDR3 reads CASSLARGPLNVQYF. CDR3 coding DNA: TGTGCCAGCAGCTTAGCTAGGGGGCCCTTGAACGTTCAGTACTTC. This chain links TRBV7-2 with TRBJ2-4; 7 bases are a match to TRBD1. Germline CDR1 SGHTA, CDR2 FQGNSA. The CDR3 is made up of 15 amino acids. J lost 11 bases, V lost 0 bases, and 10 bases had no gene match.

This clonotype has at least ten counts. DNA of the CDR3: TGTGCCAGCAGGGCGGGGCCAACGAATGGCTACACCTTC. This sequence encodes CASRAGPTNGYTF. The chain links TRBV2 to TRBJ1-2; D may be TRBD1 (5 bases). Germline CDR1 and CDR2: SNHLY and FYNNEI. The CDR3 is made up of 13 amino acids. Trimming pared 6 bases from V and 6 bases from J, leaving 14 bases between.

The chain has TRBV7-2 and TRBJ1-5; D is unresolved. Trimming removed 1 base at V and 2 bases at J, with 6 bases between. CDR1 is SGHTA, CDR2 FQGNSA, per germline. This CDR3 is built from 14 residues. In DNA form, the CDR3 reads TGTGCCAGCAGCTTAGGGTTCGGCAATCAGCCCCAGCATTTT. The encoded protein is CASSLGFGNQPQHF.

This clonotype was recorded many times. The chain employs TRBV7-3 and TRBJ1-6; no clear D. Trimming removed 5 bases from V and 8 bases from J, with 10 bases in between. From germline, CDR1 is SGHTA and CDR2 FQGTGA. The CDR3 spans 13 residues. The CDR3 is CASSVGPDSPLHF. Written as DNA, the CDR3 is TGTGCCAGCAGCGTAGGACCCGATTCACCCCTCCACTTT. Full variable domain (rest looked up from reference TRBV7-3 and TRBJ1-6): GAGVSQTPSNKVTEKGKYVELRCDPISGHTALYWYRQSLGQGPEFLIYFQGTGAADDSGLPNDRFFAVRPEGSVSTLKIQRTERGDSAVYLCASSVGPDSPLHFGNGTRLTVT.

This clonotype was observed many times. The CDR3 nucleotides read TGTGCCAGCAGTTACTCGCTAACTGACTGGGCGGGAGGTTTGCAGACCCAGTACTTC. It specifies CASSYSLTDWAGGLQTQYF. The rearrangement uses TRBV6-5 and TRBJ2-5; 8 bases map to TRBD2. Germline V gene data show CDR1 as MNHEY and CDR2 as SVGAGI. V was pared by 0 bases and J by 6 bases, with 18 bases of the junction left unmatched. The CDR3 covers 19 residues.

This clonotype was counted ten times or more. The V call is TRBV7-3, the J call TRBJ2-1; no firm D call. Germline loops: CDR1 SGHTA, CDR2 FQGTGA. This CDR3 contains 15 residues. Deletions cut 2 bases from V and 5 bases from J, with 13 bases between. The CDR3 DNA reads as TGTGCCAGCAGCTTAGGATTGTCAGGCCACAATGAGCAGTTCTTC. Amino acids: CASSLGLSGHNEQFF.

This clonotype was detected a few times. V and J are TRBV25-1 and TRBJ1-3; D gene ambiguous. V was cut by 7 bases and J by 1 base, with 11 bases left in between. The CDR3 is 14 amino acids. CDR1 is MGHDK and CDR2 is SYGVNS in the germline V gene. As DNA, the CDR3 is TGTGCCAGCACCCCCGGCAGGTCTGGAAACACCATATATTTT. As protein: CASTPGRSGNTIYF. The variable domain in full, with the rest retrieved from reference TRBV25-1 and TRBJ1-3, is EADIYQTPRYLVIGTGKKITLECSQTMGHDKMYWYQQDPGMELHLIHYSYGVNSTEKGDLSSESTVSRIRTEHFPLTLESARPSHTSQYLCASTPGRSGNTIYFGEGSWLTVV.

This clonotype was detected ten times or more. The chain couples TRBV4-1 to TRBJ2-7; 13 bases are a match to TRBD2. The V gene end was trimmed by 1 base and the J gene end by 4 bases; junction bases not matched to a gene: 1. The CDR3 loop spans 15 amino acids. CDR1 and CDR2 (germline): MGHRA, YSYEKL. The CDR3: CASSQVTSGRYEQYF. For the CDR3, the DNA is TGCGCCAGCAGCCAAGTGACTAGCGGGAGGTACGAGCAGTACTTC.

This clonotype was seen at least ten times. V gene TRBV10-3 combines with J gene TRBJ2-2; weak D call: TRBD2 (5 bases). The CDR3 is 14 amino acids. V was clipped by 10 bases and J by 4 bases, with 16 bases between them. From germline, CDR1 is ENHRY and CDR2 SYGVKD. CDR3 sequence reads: CASRNLGGTGELFF. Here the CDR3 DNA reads TGTGCCAGCAGAAACCTCGGAGGCACCGGGGAGCTGTTTTTT.

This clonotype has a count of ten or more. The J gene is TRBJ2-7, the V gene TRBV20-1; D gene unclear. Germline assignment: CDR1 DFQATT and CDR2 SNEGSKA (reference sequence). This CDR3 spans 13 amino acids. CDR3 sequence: CGVFLENSYEQYF. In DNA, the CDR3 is TGCGGAGTGTTTCTAGAAAACTCCTACGAGCAGTACTTC.

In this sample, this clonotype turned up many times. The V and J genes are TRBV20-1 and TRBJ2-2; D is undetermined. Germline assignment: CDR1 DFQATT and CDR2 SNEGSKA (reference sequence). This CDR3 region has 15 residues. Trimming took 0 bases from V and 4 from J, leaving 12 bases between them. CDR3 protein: CSAREGSVGTGELFF. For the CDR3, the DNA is TGCAGTGCTAGAGAGGGTAGTGTAGGCACCGGGGAGCTGTTTTTT.

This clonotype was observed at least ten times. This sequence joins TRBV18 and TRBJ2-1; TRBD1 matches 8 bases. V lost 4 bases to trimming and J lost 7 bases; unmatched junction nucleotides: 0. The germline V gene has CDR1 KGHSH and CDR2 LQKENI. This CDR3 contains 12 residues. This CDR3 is CASSRQGNEQFF. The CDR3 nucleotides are TGTGCCAGCTCACGACAGGGGAATGAGCAGTTCTTC.

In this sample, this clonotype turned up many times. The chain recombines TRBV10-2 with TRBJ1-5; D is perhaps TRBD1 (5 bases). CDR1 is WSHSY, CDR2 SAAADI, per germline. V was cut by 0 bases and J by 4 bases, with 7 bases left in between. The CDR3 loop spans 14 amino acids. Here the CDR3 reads CASSESGLNQPQHF. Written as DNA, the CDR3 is TGCGCCAGCAGTGAGTCGGGACTTAATCAGCCCCAGCATTTT.

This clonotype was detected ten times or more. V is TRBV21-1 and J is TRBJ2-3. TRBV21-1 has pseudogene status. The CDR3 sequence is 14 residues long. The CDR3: CASSPYKWTDTQYF. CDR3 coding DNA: TGTGCCAGCAGCCCCTATAAGTGGACAGATACGCAGTATTTT.

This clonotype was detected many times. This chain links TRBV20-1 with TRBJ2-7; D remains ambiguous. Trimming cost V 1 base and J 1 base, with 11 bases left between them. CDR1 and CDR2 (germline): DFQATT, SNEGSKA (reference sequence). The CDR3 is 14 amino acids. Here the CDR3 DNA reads TGCAGTGCTAGAGGACTGATTGTTTCCTACGAGCAGTACTTC. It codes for CSARGLIVSYEQYF.

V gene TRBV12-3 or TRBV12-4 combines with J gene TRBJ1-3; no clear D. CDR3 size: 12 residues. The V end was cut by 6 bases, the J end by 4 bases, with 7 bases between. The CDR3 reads CASSIGGNTIYF. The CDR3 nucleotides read TGTGCCAGCAGCATCGGGGGAAACACCATATATTTT.

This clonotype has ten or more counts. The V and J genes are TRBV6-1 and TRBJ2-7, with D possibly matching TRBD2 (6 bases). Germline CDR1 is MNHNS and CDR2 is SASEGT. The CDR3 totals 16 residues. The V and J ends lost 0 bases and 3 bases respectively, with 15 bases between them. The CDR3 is CASSEARGSALYEQYF. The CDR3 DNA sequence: TGTGCCAGCAGTGAAGCGCGGGGTAGCGCACTCTACGAGCAGTACTTC.

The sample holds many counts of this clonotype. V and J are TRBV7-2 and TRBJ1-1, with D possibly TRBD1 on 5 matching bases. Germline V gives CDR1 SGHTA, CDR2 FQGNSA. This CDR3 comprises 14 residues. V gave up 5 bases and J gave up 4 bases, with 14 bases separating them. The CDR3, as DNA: TGTGCCAGCAGCCCTGGACACCATTCCACTGAAGCTTTCTTT. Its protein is CASSPGHHSTEAFF.

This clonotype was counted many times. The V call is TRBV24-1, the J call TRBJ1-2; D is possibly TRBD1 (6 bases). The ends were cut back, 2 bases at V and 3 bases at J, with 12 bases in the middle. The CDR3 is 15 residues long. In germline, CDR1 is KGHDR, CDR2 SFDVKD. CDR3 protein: CATSDSRGLYYGYTF. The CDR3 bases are TGTGCCACCAGTGATTCGCGGGGGCTTTACTATGGCTACACCTTC.

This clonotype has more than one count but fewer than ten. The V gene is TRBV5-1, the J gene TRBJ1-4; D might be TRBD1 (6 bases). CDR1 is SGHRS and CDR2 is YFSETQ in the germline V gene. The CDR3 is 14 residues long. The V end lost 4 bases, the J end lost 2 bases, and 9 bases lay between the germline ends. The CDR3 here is CASSPGQTNEKLFF. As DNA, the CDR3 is TGCGCCAGCAGCCCCGGACAGACTAATGAAAAACTGTTTTTT.

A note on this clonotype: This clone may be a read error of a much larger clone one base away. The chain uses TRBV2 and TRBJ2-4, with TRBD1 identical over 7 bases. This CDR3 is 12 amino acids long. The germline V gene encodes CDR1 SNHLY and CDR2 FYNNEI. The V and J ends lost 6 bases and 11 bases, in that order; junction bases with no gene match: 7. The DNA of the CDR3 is TGTGCCAGCAGCACAGGGGTCAGCGTTCAGTACTTC. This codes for CASSTGVSVQYF.

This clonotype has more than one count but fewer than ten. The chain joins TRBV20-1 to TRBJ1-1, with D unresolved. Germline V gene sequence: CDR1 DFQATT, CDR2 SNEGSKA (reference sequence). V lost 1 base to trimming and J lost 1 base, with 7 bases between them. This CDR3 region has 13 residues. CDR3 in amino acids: CSARVKGNTEAFF. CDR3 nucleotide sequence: TGCAGTGCTAGAGTCAAAGGGAACACTGAAGCTTTCTTT.

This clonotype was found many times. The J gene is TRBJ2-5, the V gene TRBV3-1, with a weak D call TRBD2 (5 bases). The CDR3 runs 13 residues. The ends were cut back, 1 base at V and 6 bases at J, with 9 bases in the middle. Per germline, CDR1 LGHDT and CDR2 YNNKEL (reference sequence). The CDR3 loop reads CASSQVEGKTQYF. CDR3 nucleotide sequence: TGTGCCAGCAGCCAAGTAGAGGGAAAGACCCAGTACTTC.

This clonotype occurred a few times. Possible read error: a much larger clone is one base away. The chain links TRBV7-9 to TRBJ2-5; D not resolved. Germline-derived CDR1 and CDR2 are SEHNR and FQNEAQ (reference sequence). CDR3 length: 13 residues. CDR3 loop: CASSSPPKEAQYF. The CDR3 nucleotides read TGTGCCAGCAGCTCCCCTCCGAAAGAGGCCCAGTACTTC.

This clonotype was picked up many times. CDR3 DNA sequence: TGCGCCAGCAGCCAAGATGGGGGACAGGGTTTCGATGAGCAGTTCTTC. It yields the protein CASSQDGGQGFDEQFF. The chain joins TRBV4-3 to TRBJ2-1, with 9 nucleotides matching TRBD1. CDR1 and CDR2 from the germline V gene are LGHNA and YSLEER. The CDR3 length is 16 residues. After removal of 0 bases from V and 8 bases from J, the junction contained 8 bases not matched to a gene.